The 15 T cell receptor beta chains given below trace back to one sample, sequenced in a study of HIV-infected patients and healthy controls. Whole blood was used without fractionation, so all unsorted peripheral T cells were included. Alpha and beta constant-region primers primed reverse transcription of around 0.5 ug RNA. Using multiplexing indices, alpha and beta chain libraries were generated apart by chain-specific third strand synthesis. TCRdb re-analysed the 5' RACE reads in MiXCR, keeping a single row per CDR3 protein. The sample includes some 13,000 distinct CDR3 sequences, about 11% of them seen just once. The sequencing input was blood. These receptors all come from an adult in good health.

This clonotype was seen repeatedly, ten times or more. CDR3 loop: CASSAESATNEKLFF. The CDR3, as DNA: TGTGCCAGCAGTGCTGAATCTGCAACTAATGAAAAACTGTTTTTT. The V call is TRBV2, the J call TRBJ1-4; D gene ambiguous. Per the germline V gene, CDR1 is SNHLY and CDR2 is FYNNEI. The CDR3 is made up of 15 amino acids. V was pared by 4 bases and J by 0 bases, with 9 bases between.

The table lists this clonotype with many counts. The chain uses TRBV6-9 and TRBJ1-1; tentatively, D is TRBD1 (6 bases). The germline CDR1 and CDR2 sequences are MNHGY and SVAAGI. CDR3 length: 14 residues. Between the trimmed V and J ends, which lost 7 bases and 4 bases, there was a span of 16 bases. CDR3 DNA: TGTGCCAGCAAACTATCAGGGGTGGGCACTGAAGCTTTCTTT. Amino acid sequence: CASKLSGVGTEAFF.

This clonotype was recorded at least ten times. The chain combines TRBV20-1 with TRBJ2-1; D could derive from TRBD1 or TRBD2 (6 bases each). V lost 3 bases and J lost 6, with 18 bases in between. The V gene's germline CDR1 is DFQATT and CDR2 SNEGSKA (reference sequence). CDR3 length: 15 amino acids. The CDR3 nucleotides are TGCAGTGCTAGGGGTGGGGGGCTAGTAAGCAATGAGCAGTTCTTC. Translation gives CSARGGGLVSNEQFF.

V and J are TRBV19 and TRBJ2-5; D call uncertain. CDR1 LNHDA and CDR2 SQIVND come from the germline V gene (reference sequence). Trimming took off 5 bases at V and 2 bases at J, with 9 bases between the two ends. This CDR3 contains 13 residues. The CDR3 DNA follows: TGTGCCAGTAGTTCGGGCCTTCAAGAGACCCAGTACTTC. The encoded protein is CASSSGLQETQYF.

This clonotype has only a few counts. The chain combines TRBV7-2 with TRBJ2-2; 8 bases match TRBD1. V lost 3 bases and J lost 4; bases outside the gene matches: 7. Germline loops: CDR1 SGHTA, CDR2 FQGNSA. The CDR3 is made up of 16 amino acids. The CDR3 spells CASSFQGAASTGELFF. The CDR3 nucleotides are TGTGCCAGCAGCTTCCAGGGGGCCGCCAGCACCGGGGAGCTGTTTTTT.

This clonotype has only a few counts. The chain uses TRBV28 and TRBJ2-1; 11 nucleotides line up with TRBD2. Germline V gene sequence: CDR1 MDHEN, CDR2 SYDVKM. V dropped 3 bases and J dropped 4; count of bases not matched to a gene: 23. The CDR3 is 22 residues long. The CDR3 DNA reads TGTGCCAGCAGTTTCCAAACAGGGGACCCCTTTAGCGGGAGGGCCACATACAATGAGCAGTTCTTC. It yields the protein CASSFQTGDPFSGRATYNEQFF.

This clonotype has only a few counts. This chain uses TRBV30 with TRBJ1-1; perhaps TRBD1 as D (6 bases). V was pared by 2 bases and J by 7 bases, with 14 bases between. Germline V lookup: CDR1 GTSNPN, CDR2 SVGIG (reference sequence). The CDR3 is 13 amino acids. The CDR3 bases are TGTGCCTGGAGTCGGGGGCCCGGAAATGAAGCTTTCTTT. Translating gives CAWSRGPGNEAFF.

The chain carries TRBV6-6 and TRBJ1-3, with D unclear. This CDR3 comprises 16 residues. From germline, CDR1 is MNHNY and CDR2 SVGAGI (reference sequence). With 2 bases removed from V and 3 bases from J, the gap between germline ends came to 14 bases. The CDR3 here is CASSYPGEGGGNTIYF. The CDR3 DNA reads as TGTGCCAGCAGTTACCCCGGTGAAGGAGGTGGAAACACCATATATTTT.

The chain carries TRBV20-1 and TRBJ2-7; the D is unclear. Trimming removed 3 bases at V and 0 bases at J, with 15 bases between. The CDR3 is 15 residues long. Germline V gene sequence: CDR1 DFQATT, CDR2 SNEGSKA (reference sequence). The CDR3 coding sequence is TGCAGTGCTAGTCGAGGTTCTAGGGACTCCTACGAGCAGTACTTC. Translation: CSASRGSRDSYEQYF.

This clonotype occurred many times. The CDR3 bases are TGTGCCACAAATCAGGGGAACACCGGGGAGCTGTTTTTT. It is translated as CATNQGNTGELFF. V gene TRBV9 combines with J gene TRBJ2-2, with a tentative D call TRBD1 (5 bases). Germline V gene lookup returns CDR1 SGDLS and CDR2 YYNGEE. The CDR3 runs to 13 residues. Trimming took off 9 bases at V and 1 base at J, with 10 bases between the two ends.

V and J are TRBV12-3 or TRBV12-4 and TRBJ1-1; no clear D gene. This CDR3 is 13 amino acids long. V was shortened by 5 bases and J by 0 bases, with 7 bases between the two germline ends. The CDR3 sequence is CASSLALNTEAFF. The CDR3 DNA follows: TGTGCCAGCAGTCTCGCCTTGAACACTGAAGCTTTCTTT.

This clonotype was counted only a few times. CDR3 amino acids: CASSFIKDRNTEAFF. The CDR3 nucleotides are TGTGCCAGCAGCTTCATAAAGGACAGGAACACTGAAGCTTTCTTT. This chain joins TRBV7-9 and TRBJ1-1; possible D gene TRBD1, 6 bases. Germline values: CDR1 SEHNR, CDR2 FQNEAQ (reference sequence). There are 15 residues in the CDR3. V dropped 3 bases and J dropped 1 base, with 12 bases sitting between them. The whole variable domain, remainder taken from reference TRBV7-9 and TRBJ1-1, is DTGVSQNPRHKITKRGQNVTFRCDPISEHNRLYWYRQTLGQGPEFLTYFQNEAQLEKSRLLSDRFSAERPKGSFSTLEIQRTEQGDSAMYLCASSFIKDRNTEAFFGQGTRLTVV.

This clonotype was counted between two and nine times. The chain recombines TRBV11-2 with TRBJ2-3; D remains ambiguous. Per germline, CDR1 SGHAT and CDR2 FQNNGV. Trimming took off 6 bases at V and 1 base at J, with 17 bases between the two ends. CDR3 length equals 16 residues. Here the CDR3 reads CASRADSGGGTDTQYF. The CDR3 nucleotides read TGTGCCAGCAGAGCTGACTCGGGCGGCGGCACAGATACGCAGTATTTT.

The chain joins TRBV2 to TRBJ2-1; D possibly corresponds to TRBD2 (6 bases). Germline lookup yields CDR1 SNHLY and CDR2 FYNNEI. This CDR3 has 13 residues. V gave up 3 bases and J gave up 9 bases, with 12 bases separating them. DNA of the CDR3: TGTGCCAGCAGTGAGGGGAAAGCGGGTGAGCAGTTCTTC. Protein: CASSEGKAGEQFF.

This clonotype appeared many times. CDR3 sequence (DNA): TGTGCCAGCAGCTTACAGGGGGGGGGCCGCGGCACTGAAGCTTTCTTT. It yields the protein CASSLQGGGRGTEAFF. The gene calls are TRBV5-6 and TRBJ1-1, with 8 bases that match TRBD1. This CDR3 is built from 16 residues. The V and J ends lost 2 bases and 4 bases, in that order; junction bases with no gene match: 10. Germline lookup yields CDR1 SGHDT and CDR2 YYEEEE.